The 17 T cell receptor beta chains reported below all come from one sample, sequenced in a study of cytomegalovirus exposure and HLA in healthy donors. The PCR made use of 60 Vbeta and 13 Jbeta primers. Libraries were prepared by immunoSEQ multiplex PCR; TCRdb keeps only in-frame clonotypes and omits some of them. The profile covers 150,000 to 200,000 clones, with roughly 79% appearing a single time and 1% taken by the ten largest. Sequencing was carried out using PBMCs. The receptor set was obtained from a woman in her thirties or forties in good health and CMV-seronegative.

The V and J genes are TRBV29-1 and TRBJ2-3; 7 nucleotides match TRBD1. The V gene end was trimmed by 7 bases and the J gene end by 1 base; junction bases not matched to a gene: 2. This CDR3 region has 12 residues. CDR1 SQVTM and CDR2 ANQGSEA come from the germline V gene. CDR3 DNA: TGCAGCGCTGACAGGGGCACAGATACGCAGTATTTT. As protein: CSADRGTDTQYF.

The chain carries TRBV7-8 and TRBJ1-4; the D gene is possibly TRBD1 (5 bases). CDR1 SGHVS and CDR2 FQNEAQ come from the germline V gene. With 0 bases removed from V and 7 bases from J, the gap between germline ends came to 12 bases. The CDR3 length is 15 residues. The CDR3 coding sequence is TGTGCCAGCAGCTTAGCGGCGCAGGGCCGTGAAAAACTGTTTTTT. Protein: CASSLAAQGREKLFF.

This chain uses TRBV5-1 with TRBJ2-3, with a tentative D call TRBD2 (5 bases). The CDR3 runs to 16 residues. V lost 4 bases to trimming and J lost 0 bases, with 15 bases between them. Germline values: CDR1 SGHRS, CDR2 YFSETQ. Here the CDR3 DNA reads TGCGCCAGCAGCGGCGGACTCTCTTCTAGCACAGATACGCAGTATTTT. Translation: CASSGGLSSSTDTQYF.

The chain employs TRBV28 and TRBJ2-5; 7 nucleotides align to TRBD1. With the DNA end fitting TRBJ2-7 better, the J assignment may be wrong. The germline CDR1 and CDR2 sequences are MDHEN and SYDVKM. This CDR3 is built from 16 residues. This CDR3 is CASSFPAWTGSYEQYF. For the CDR3, the DNA is TGTGCCAGCAGTTTCCCGGCATGGACAGGATCCTACGAGCAGTACTTC.

With respect to this clone: This CDR3 is also generated by other DNA sequences in the sample. The chain couples TRBV30 to TRBJ1-5, with a weak D call TRBD1 (6 bases). The germline V gene encodes CDR1 GTSNPN and CDR2 SVGIG (reference sequence). V was cut by 2 bases and J by 5 bases, with 10 bases left in between. The CDR3 length is 13 residues. Written as DNA, the CDR3 is TGTGCCTGGAGTTCAAGGACAGATCAGCCCCAGCATTTT. This gives the protein CAWSSRTDQPQHF.

J is TRBJ2-7 and V is TRBV5-1; TRBD1 aligns across 8 bases. Germline V CDR1 and CDR2: SGHRS, YFSETQ. The V segment lost 0 bases and the J segment 5 bases; nucleotides outside the gene matches: 4. This CDR3 is built from 14 residues. The CDR3 bases are TGCGCCAGCAGCTTGGGACAGGGGCTTGACGAGCAGTACTTC. Translation: CASSLGQGLDEQYF.

This chain links TRBV2 with TRBJ1-5, with TRBD1 matching 7 bases. The CDR3 runs 14 residues. V shed 6 bases, J shed 6 bases, and the junction held 8 bases outside the gene matches. The germline V gene has CDR1 SNHLY and CDR2 FYNNEI. The CDR3 DNA reads as TGTGCCAGCAGAAAACAGGGGTTTGGTCAGCCCCAGCATTTT. It specifies CASRKQGFGQPQHF.

The chain carries TRBV5-1 and TRBJ2-7; 8 nucleotides match TRBD1. Germline loops: CDR1 SGHRS, CDR2 YFSETQ. With 3 bases clipped from V and 3 bases from J, the junction kept 5 bases outside the gene matches. The CDR3 sequence is 14 residues long. The CDR3 coding sequence is TGCGCCAGCAGCTCGGGACAGGACTTCTACGAGCAGTACTTC. Residues: CASSSGQDFYEQYF.

The chain combines TRBV7-8 with TRBJ2-1, with TRBD2 as a possible D gene (6 bases). In germline, CDR1 is SGHVS, CDR2 FQNEAQ. The CDR3 is 14 residues long. Trimming took 5 bases from V and 12 from J, leaving 20 bases between them. CDR3 bases: TGTGCCAGCAGCCCGCAGGCGGAGGGTCTCGGGCAGTTCTTC. Its translation is CASSPQAEGLGQFF.

The chain is built from TRBV11-3 and TRBJ1-2; 7 nucleotides align to TRBD1. Germline CDR1 reads SGHNT; CDR2 reads YENEEA. The V gene end was trimmed by 0 bases and the J gene end by 4 bases; junction bases not matched to a gene: 5. The CDR3 loop spans 15 amino acids. The CDR3 loop reads CASSLDGQGVYGYTF. The CDR3 DNA follows: TGTGCCAGCAGCTTAGATGGGCAGGGGGTCTATGGCTACACCTTC.

This CDR3 reads CASSLGDSLAKNIQYF. The CDR3 coding sequence is TGTGCCAGCAGCTTGGGGGACAGCTTAGCCAAAAACATTCAGTACTTC. The gene calls are TRBV5-4 and TRBJ2-4; 7 nucleotides align to TRBD1. The CDR3 is made up of 16 amino acids. The V gene's germline CDR1 is SGHNT and CDR2 YYREEE (reference sequence). Trimming took 0 bases from V and 0 from J; bases not matched to a gene: 3.

V usage is TRBV14 and J usage is TRBJ1-1; 8 bases map to TRBD1. The germline V gene has CDR1 SGHDN and CDR2 FVKESK. CDR3 size: 15 residues. The V gene end was trimmed by 4 bases and the J gene end by 1 base; junction bases not matched to a gene: 5. Here the CDR3 reads CASSRQGTGNTEAFF. For the CDR3, the DNA is TGTGCCAGCAGCCGCCAAGGGACAGGGAACACTGAAGCTTTCTTT.

This chain joins TRBV11-3 and TRBJ1-3; D is uncertain. Germline CDR1 and CDR2: SGHNT and YENEEA. The CDR3 is made up of 14 amino acids. V gave up 5 bases and J gave up 0 bases, with 8 bases separating them. The CDR3 here is CASSQQSSGNTIYF. In DNA, the CDR3 is TGTGCCAGCAGCCAACAGAGCTCTGGAAACACCATATATTTT.

The V gene is TRBV30, the J gene TRBJ2-4, with 9 bases matching TRBD1. Germline V gene data show CDR1 as GTSNPN and CDR2 as SVGIG (reference sequence). The CDR3 length is 17 residues. Trimming took 1 base from V and 3 from J; bases not matched to a gene: 10. The CDR3: CAWSGWATGGGKNIQYF. The CDR3 DNA reads TGTGCCTGGAGTGGGTGGGCCACAGGGGGCGGCAAAAACATTCAGTACTTC.

This rearrangement joins TRBV21-1 to TRBJ1-2. TRBV21-1 is described as a pseudogene. The length of the CDR3 is 14 residues. CDR3 loop: CASSKARGGQGYTF. In nucleotides, the CDR3 is TGTGCCAGCAGCAAAGCGCGCGGGGGTCAAGGCTACACCTTC.

CDR3: CASSKGQGGTYEQYF. DNA for the CDR3: TGTGCCAGCAGCAAAGGACAGGGGGGAACCTACGAGCAGTACTTC. The chain joins TRBV9 to TRBJ2-7; the match to TRBD1 covers 10 bases. With 4 bases clipped from V and 2 bases from J, the junction kept 6 bases outside the gene matches. CDR1 and CDR2 (germline): SGDLS, YYNGEE. The CDR3 is 15 amino acids.

The V gene is TRBV25-1, the J gene TRBJ1-4, with D tentatively TRBD1 (5 bases). The ends were cut back, 3 bases at V and 7 bases at J, with 12 bases in the middle. The CDR3 spans 14 residues. The germline gives CDR1 MGHDK, CDR2 SYGVNS. CDR3 protein: CASSDPGRGEKLFF. Written as DNA, the CDR3 is TGTGCCAGCAGTGACCCGGGGAGGGGTGAAAAACTGTTTTTT.